In this sample, the clone carrying this TCR beta chain turned up once. Sequencing was performed with immunoSEQ multiplex PCR; in TCRdb, only in-frame clones are kept and a portion is missing. The data show a few hundred thousand clones, 89% seen once. The data derive from a study of blood T cell repertoires in COVID-19. This CDR3 is built from 16 residues. Per the germline V gene, CDR1 is SEHNR and CDR2 is FQNEAQ (reference sequence). Trimming took 1 base from V and 4 from J, leaving 16 bases between them. The sample comprised peripheral blood. The origin of this receptor is a middle-aged woman who had recovered from COVID-19. This chain joins TRBV7-9 and TRBJ1-2; no clear D. CDR3 region: CASSLGPNPAAYGYTF. The DNA for the CDR3 is TGTGCCAGCAGCTTAGGGCCGAACCCTGCGGCCTATGGCTACACCTTC.